This paragraph reports one TCR beta chain. The antigen remains undetermined. Using immunoSEQ multiplex PCR, the repertoire was profiled, and TCRdb retains in-frame clones only, with some absent. The sample yields about 43,000 clones, 75% to 90% seen once. V shed 6 bases and J 4 bases; nucleotides not matched to a gene: 8. Germline-derived CDR1 and CDR2 are LGHNT and FRNRAP. This CDR3 spans 15 amino acids. This entry is derived from a study of OX40 agonist ivuxolimab in advanced cancers. Across the whole study: Averaging about 60 years in age, with a range of roughly 23 to 80, the cohort was more than 75% male. Study-wide findings and caveats: Several nonresponders also turned out to have low normalized T-cell clonal expansion. More expanded clones were found, on average, in CD8+ than in CD4+ T cells.

Baseline was the first blood sampling point, followed by cycle 4 day 1 and cycle 7 day 1. The sample was CD4+ or CD8+ T cells sorted from blood, taken in a trial of the OX40 agonist ivuxolimab. This sequence joins TRBV12-5 and TRBJ2-3; 9 bases line up with TRBD1. The receptor was isolated from an adult with an advanced solid tumor such as melanoma, head and neck, liver or kidney cancer. The CDR3 DNA sequence: TGTGCTAGTGGCAAATGGACAGGGGACCCAGATACGCAGTATTTT. It is translated as CASGKWTGDPDTQYF.